The 20 T cell receptor beta chains below all came from one sample that was sequenced in a study of regulatory T cells in long-lasting Graves disease. Combining iRepertoire HTBI primers with Arm-PCR of CDR3 regions, the authors built TCR beta libraries. TCRdb itself ran the multiplex PCR reads through MiXCR, one entry per CDR3 protein. The data contain some 250,000 distinct CDR3 sequences, 20% to 25% of them seen just once; the ten biggest clones take up about 15%. The time point denotes: newly diagnosed GD, antithyroid drugs for less than 3 months. From RNA extracted from PBMCs, the TCR library was made. The source was peripheral blood mononuclear cells (PBMCs), collected at new diagnosis, from a patient treated with antithyroid drugs. The receptors shown here come from a female donor with Graves disease.

This clonotype was detected ten times or more. The chain couples TRBV7-9 to TRBJ1-1, with TRBD1 as a possible D gene (5 bases). This CDR3 spans 14 amino acids. Germline V gives CDR1 SEHNR, CDR2 FQNEAQ (reference sequence). V shed 7 bases and J shed 4 bases, with 16 bases lying between them. Here the CDR3 reads CASILAGGGTEAFF. CDR3 nucleotides: TGTGCCAGCATCCTAGCGGGGGGAGGCACTGAAGCTTTCTTT.

This clonotype appeared many times. This chain connects TRBV11-3 to TRBJ1-6; D unresolved. This CDR3 contains 16 residues. The germline gives CDR1 SGHNT, CDR2 YENEEA. Trimming shortened V by 1 base and J by 0 bases, and 7 bases separated the two germline ends. The CDR3 coding sequence is TGTGCCAGCAGCTTAGTTGGCAGCTCCTATAATTCACCCCTCCACTTT. This sequence encodes CASSLVGSSYNSPLHF.

This clonotype was counted many times. The chain couples TRBV5-1 to TRBJ2-7; D possibly corresponds to TRBD2 (6 bases). CDR1 is SGHRS, CDR2 YFSETQ, per germline. The CDR3 runs to 15 residues. The ends were cut back, 0 bases at V and 4 bases at J, with 14 bases in the middle. CDR3 sequence: CASSLDGSRGYEQYF. The CDR3 DNA follows: TGCGCCAGCAGCTTGGACGGGAGCCGAGGGTACGAGCAGTACTTC. Using reference TRBV5-1 and TRBJ2-7 for the parts outside the CDR3, the full variable domain is KAGVTQTPRYLIKTRGQQVTLSCSPISGHRSVSWYQQTPGQGLQFLFEYFSETQRNKGNFPGRFSGRQFSNSRSEMNVSTLELGDSALYLCASSLDGSRGYEQYFGPGTRLTVT.

This clonotype was found many times. The chain recombines TRBV24-1 with TRBJ2-3, with 7 bases aligning to TRBD2. The CDR3 runs to 17 residues. Germline-derived CDR1 and CDR2 are KGHDR and SFDVKD. After removal of 0 bases from V and 3 bases from J, the junction contained 8 bases not matched to a gene. The CDR3 DNA reads as TGTGCCACCAGTGATTTGGAGGGAGGGCTTTCGACAGATACGCAGTATTTT. Translated, it gives CATSDLEGGLSTDTQYF.

This clonotype was detected a few times. The rearrangement joins TRBV4-1 to TRBJ1-6; D possibly corresponds to TRBD1 (6 bases). V was pared by 2 bases and J by 8 bases, with 13 bases between. The germline V gene encodes CDR1 MGHRA and CDR2 YSYEKL. The CDR3 spans 15 residues. The CDR3 sequence: CASSQTRRGYSPLHF. In DNA form, the CDR3 reads TGCGCCAGCAGCCAAACTCGCAGGGGATATTCACCCCTCCACTTT.

About this clonotype: A much bigger clone sits one base away, suggesting this may be a read error. The CDR3 sequence: CASSPPAGSRPNTEAFF. CDR3 DNA sequence: TGTGCCAGCAGTCCCCCTGCAGGGTCAAGGCCGAACACTGAAGCTTTCTTT. This chain links TRBV6-1 with TRBJ1-1; D might be TRBD1 (5 bases). CDR3 length: 17 residues. Germline lookup yields CDR1 MNHNS and CDR2 SASEGT. Between the trimmed V and J ends, which lost 5 bases and 1 base, there was a span of 20 bases.

This clonotype was recorded many times. V is TRBV3-1 and J is TRBJ2-1; 12 nucleotides align to TRBD2. The V and J ends lost 5 bases and 8 bases, in that order; junction bases with no gene match: 10. CDR1 and CDR2 from the germline V gene are LGHDT and YNNKEL (reference sequence). The CDR3 is 16 amino acids. The CDR3 coding sequence is TGTGCCAGCAGCTACGGACTAGCGGGGTCTCGTCATGAGCAGTTCTTC. It translates to CASSYGLAGSRHEQFF.

This clonotype was counted a few times. V gene TRBV5-1 combines with J gene TRBJ2-7; 9 bases are shared with TRBD2. Germline loops: CDR1 SGHRS, CDR2 YFSETQ. V trimming: 3 bases; J trimming: 7 bases; junction bases outside the gene matches: 11. The length of the CDR3 is 15 residues. DNA of the CDR3: TGCGCCAGCAGCTCCTCCCCGGGACTAGCAGGTGAGCAGTACTTC. This gives the protein CASSSSPGLAGEQYF.

This clonotype was seen at least ten times. The chain links TRBV7-2 to TRBJ1-2; 9 bases agree with TRBD1. V dropped 3 bases and J dropped 3; count of bases not matched to a gene: 5. CDR3 length equals 15 residues. Per the germline V gene, CDR1 is SGHTA and CDR2 is FQGNSA. CDR3 sequence reads: CASSFKTGGHYGYTF. CDR3 bases: TGTGCCAGCAGCTTTAAAACAGGGGGCCACTATGGCTACACCTTC.

Remarks on this clonotype: A clone one base away is much larger, so this may be a read error. V is TRBV4-3 and J is TRBJ1-5, with D possibly TRBD1 on 6 matching bases. V dropped 1 base and J dropped 2 bases, with 12 bases sitting between them. The CDR3 has 16 residues. CDR1 is LGHNA and CDR2 is YSLEER in the germline V gene. Written as DNA, the CDR3 is TGCGCCAGCAGCCAAGGACTGGGGGGCGGCAATCAGCCCCAGCATTTT. This sequence encodes CASSQGLGGGNQPQHF.

This clonotype was seen ten or more times. The chain employs TRBV20-1 and TRBJ2-3; weak D call: TRBD2 (5 bases). This CDR3 region has 17 residues. Per the germline V gene, CDR1 is DFQATT and CDR2 is SNEGSKA (reference sequence). V was clipped by 1 base and J by 0 bases, with 17 bases between them. In DNA form, the CDR3 reads TGCAGTGCTAGAGCTTTAGGGAGCGGCCACAGCACAGATACGCAGTATTTT. Encoded protein: CSARALGSGHSTDTQYF.

This clonotype came up many times. V and J are TRBV18 and TRBJ2-5; unclear D gene. Germline V CDR1 and CDR2: KGHSH, LQKENI. This CDR3 spans 17 amino acids. V dropped 3 bases and J dropped 2 bases, with 19 bases sitting between them. The CDR3 sequence is CASSPRLLPGVQETQYF. CDR3 nucleotides: TGTGCCAGCTCACCTCGGCTGCTCCCCGGCGTACAAGAGACCCAGTACTTC.

This clonotype was detected ten times or more. The chain couples TRBV6-1 to TRBJ1-1, with TRBD1 as a possible D gene (5 bases). Germline loops: CDR1 MNHNS, CDR2 SASEGT. This CDR3 spans 14 amino acids. V lost 5 bases and J 9 bases, leaving 19 bases between the germline ends. The CDR3 spells CASSRAGARGQAFF. CDR3 coding DNA: TGTGCCAGCAGTAGAGCCGGGGCGCGAGGGCAAGCTTTCTTT.

This clonotype was counted many times. The chain is built from TRBV20-1 and TRBJ1-5; D is undetermined. Per the germline V gene, CDR1 is DFQATT and CDR2 is SNEGSKA (reference sequence). V shed 6 bases and J shed 0 bases, with 24 bases lying between them. CDR3 length: 18 residues. CDR3 sequence reads: CSALSLHPENPSNQPQHF. The CDR3 DNA reads TGCAGTGCCCTCAGCCTCCACCCAGAGAACCCTAGCAATCAGCCCCAGCATTTT.

The V gene is TRBV10-3, the J gene TRBJ1-2, with D tentatively TRBD1 (5 bases). The CDR3 runs to 14 residues. Trimming removed 6 bases from V and 4 bases from J, with 15 bases in between. Per the germline V gene, CDR1 is ENHRY and CDR2 is SYGVKD. The CDR3 DNA reads TGTGCCATCAGGCCCCCCTGGGGGAGCTATGGCTACACCTTC. Translated, it gives CAIRPPWGSYGYTF.

This clonotype has at least ten counts. This chain's CDR3 is CASSQDPTPFEEAFF. Written as DNA, the CDR3 is TGTGCCAGCAGCCAAGATCCCACGCCATTCGAAGAAGCTTTCTTT. V and J are TRBV3-1 and TRBJ1-1; D not certain. This CDR3 comprises 15 residues. Germline-derived CDR1 and CDR2 are LGHDT and YNNKEL (reference sequence). V dropped 0 bases and J dropped 8 bases, with 16 bases sitting between them.

The chain joins TRBV6-1 to TRBJ1-1; D gene ambiguous. The CDR3 contains 12 residues. The V end was cut by 8 bases, the J end by 2 bases, with 9 bases between. Germline V CDR1 and CDR2: MNHNS, SASEGT. The CDR3 DNA is TGTGCCAGCTCGGCCTTTAACACTGAAGCTTTCTTT. Amino acids: CASSAFNTEAFF.

This clonotype was seen ten or more times. The rearrangement uses TRBV24-1 and TRBJ1-4, with a weak D call TRBD1 (6 bases). CDR1 and CDR2 (germline): KGHDR, SFDVKD. V dropped 2 bases and J dropped 4 bases, with 13 bases sitting between them. This CDR3 is built from 16 residues. CDR3 in amino acids: CATSDSAGQNNEKLFF. In nucleotides, the CDR3 is TGTGCCACCAGTGATTCCGCCGGACAGAATAATGAAAAACTGTTTTTT.

J is TRBJ1-3 and V is TRBV9, with D uncertain. With 4 bases removed from V and 3 bases from J, the gap between germline ends came to 11 bases. CDR1 and CDR2 (germline): SGDLS, YYNGEE. The CDR3 covers 14 residues. For the CDR3, the DNA is TGTGCCAGCAGCTTAGCGGGCGGTGGAAACACCATATATTTT. This codes for CASSLAGGGNTIYF. The full variable domain, with the rest looked up from reference TRBV9 and TRBJ1-3, is DSGVTQTPKHLITATGQRVTLRCSPRSGDLSVYWYQQSLDQGLQFLIQYYNGEERAKGNILERFSAQQFPDLHSELNLSSLELGDSALYFCASSLAGGGNTIYFGEGSWLTVV.

This clonotype was detected ten times or more. This chain connects TRBV20-1 to TRBJ2-1; the match to TRBD2 covers 14 bases. Germline CDR1 is DFQATT and CDR2 is SNEGSKA (reference sequence). With V trimmed by 7 bases and J by 0 bases, 5 bases remained unmatched. CDR3 length equals 16 residues. The CDR3 spells CSETSGGASSYNEQFF. In DNA form, the CDR3 reads TGCAGTGAGACTAGCGGGGGGGCAAGCTCCTACAATGAGCAGTTCTTC.